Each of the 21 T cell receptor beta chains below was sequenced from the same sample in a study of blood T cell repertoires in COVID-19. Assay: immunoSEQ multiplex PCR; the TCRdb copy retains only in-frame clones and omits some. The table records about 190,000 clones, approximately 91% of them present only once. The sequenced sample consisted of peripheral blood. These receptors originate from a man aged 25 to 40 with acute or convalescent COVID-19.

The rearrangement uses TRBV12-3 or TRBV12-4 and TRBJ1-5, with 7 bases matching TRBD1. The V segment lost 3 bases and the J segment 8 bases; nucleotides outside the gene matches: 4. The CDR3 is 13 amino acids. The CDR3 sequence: CASSLNRGEPQHF. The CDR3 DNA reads TGTGCCAGCAGTTTGAACAGGGGTGAGCCCCAGCATTTT.

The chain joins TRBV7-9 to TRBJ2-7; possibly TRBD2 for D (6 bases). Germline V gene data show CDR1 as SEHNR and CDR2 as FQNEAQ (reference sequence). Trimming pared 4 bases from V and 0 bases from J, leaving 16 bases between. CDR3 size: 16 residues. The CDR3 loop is CASSSFGGTSSYEQYF. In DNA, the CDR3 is TGTGCCAGCAGCTCATTTGGGGGGACGAGCTCCTACGAGCAGTACTTC.

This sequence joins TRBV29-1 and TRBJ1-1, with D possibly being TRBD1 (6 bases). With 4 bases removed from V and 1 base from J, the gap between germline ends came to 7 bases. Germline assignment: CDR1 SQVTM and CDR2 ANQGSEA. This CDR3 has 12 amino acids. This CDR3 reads CSVVRGNTEAFF. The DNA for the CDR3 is TGCAGCGTTGTCAGGGGGAACACTGAAGCTTTCTTT. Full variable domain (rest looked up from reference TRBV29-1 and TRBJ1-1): SAVISQKPSRDICQRGTSLTIQCQVDSQVTMMFWYRQQPGQSLTLIATANQGSEATYESGFVIDKFPISRPNLTFSTLTVSNMSPEDSSIYLCSVVRGNTEAFFGQGTRLTVV.

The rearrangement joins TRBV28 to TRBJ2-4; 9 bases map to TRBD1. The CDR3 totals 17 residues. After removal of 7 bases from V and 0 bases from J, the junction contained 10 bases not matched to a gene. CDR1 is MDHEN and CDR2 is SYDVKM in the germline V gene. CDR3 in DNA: TGTGCCAGCACCCATTCCGGGACAGGGATAGCCAAAAACATTCAGTACTTC. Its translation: CASTHSGTGIAKNIQYF.

CDR3 sequence: CASSLLLAGGPGTGELFF. For the CDR3, the DNA is TGCGCCAGCAGCCTGTTACTAGCGGGAGGGCCGGGAACCGGGGAGCTGTTTTTT. The chain joins TRBV4-1 to TRBJ2-2, with 13 bases that match TRBD2. Germline V CDR1 and CDR2: MGHRA, YSYEKL. The CDR3 is 18 amino acids. After removal of 4 bases from V and 5 bases from J, the junction contained 10 bases not matched to a gene.

CDR3 sequence reads: CASSYSLLYGYTF. The CDR3 DNA follows: TGTGCCAGCAGTTACTCGTTGTTATATGGCTACACCTTC. This chain links TRBV6-6 with TRBJ1-2, with D unclear. V was cut by 0 bases and J by 5 bases, with 7 bases left in between. Germline CDR1 MNHNY, CDR2 SVGAGI (reference sequence). The CDR3 loop spans 13 amino acids.

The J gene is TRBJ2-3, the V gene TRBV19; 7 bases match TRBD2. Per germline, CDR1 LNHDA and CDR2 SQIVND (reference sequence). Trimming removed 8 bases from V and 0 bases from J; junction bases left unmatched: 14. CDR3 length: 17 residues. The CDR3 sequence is CASSPGRRGVSTDTQYF. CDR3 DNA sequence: TGTGCCAGTTCCCCGGGGCGTCGGGGGGTGAGCACAGATACGCAGTATTTT.

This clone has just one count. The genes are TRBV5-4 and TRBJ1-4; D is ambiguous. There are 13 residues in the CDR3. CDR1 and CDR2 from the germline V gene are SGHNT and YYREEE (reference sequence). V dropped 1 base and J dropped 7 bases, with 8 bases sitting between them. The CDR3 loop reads CASSLSTAEKLFF. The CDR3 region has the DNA TGTGCCAGCAGCTTGAGCACCGCTGAAAAACTGTTTTTT.

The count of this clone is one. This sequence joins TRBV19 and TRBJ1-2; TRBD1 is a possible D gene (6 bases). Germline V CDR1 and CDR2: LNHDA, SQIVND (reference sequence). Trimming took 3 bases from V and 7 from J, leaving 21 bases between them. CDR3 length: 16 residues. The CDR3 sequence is CASSIGQTLGRGGYTF. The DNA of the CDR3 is TGTGCCAGTAGTATCGGACAGACTTTAGGGCGTGGTGGCTACACCTTC.

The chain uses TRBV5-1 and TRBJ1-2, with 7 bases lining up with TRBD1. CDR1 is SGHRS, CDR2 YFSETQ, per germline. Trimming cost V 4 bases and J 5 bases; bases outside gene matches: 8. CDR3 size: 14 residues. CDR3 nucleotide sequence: TGCGCCAGCAGCCTGACAGGGAGAGAGTATGGCTACACCTTC. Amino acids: CASSLTGREYGYTF. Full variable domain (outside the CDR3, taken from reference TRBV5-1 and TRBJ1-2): KAGVTQTPRYLIKTRGQQVTLSCSPISGHRSVSWYQQTPGQGLQFLFEYFSETQRNKGNFPGRFSGRQFSNSRSEMNVSTLELGDSALYLCASSLTGREYGYTFGSGTRLTVV.

CDR3 loop: CASSLGKAGVRETQYF. The DNA for the CDR3 is TGTGCCAGCAGCTTAGGCAAAGCGGGAGTAAGAGAGACCCAGTACTTC. The chain combines TRBV13 with TRBJ2-5, with 8 bases lining up with TRBD2. Trimming at V came to 0 bases and at J to 4 bases, leaving 7 bases not matched to a gene. The germline CDR1 and CDR2 sequences are PRHDT and FYEKMQ (reference sequence). The CDR3 has 16 residues.

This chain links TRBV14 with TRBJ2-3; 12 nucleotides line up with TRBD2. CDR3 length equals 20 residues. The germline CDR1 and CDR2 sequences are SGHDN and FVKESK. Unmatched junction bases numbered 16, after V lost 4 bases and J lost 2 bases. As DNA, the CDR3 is TGTGCCAGCAGCCGACCCTTGGGACTAGCGGGTTTTCACCACACAGATACGCAGTATTTT. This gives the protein CASSRPLGLAGFHHTDTQYF.

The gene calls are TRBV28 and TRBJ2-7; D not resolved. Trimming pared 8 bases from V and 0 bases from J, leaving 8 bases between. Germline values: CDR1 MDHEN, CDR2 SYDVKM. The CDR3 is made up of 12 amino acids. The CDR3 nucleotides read TGTGCCAGCCGATCCAGCTCCTACGAGCAGTACTTC. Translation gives CASRSSSYEQYF.

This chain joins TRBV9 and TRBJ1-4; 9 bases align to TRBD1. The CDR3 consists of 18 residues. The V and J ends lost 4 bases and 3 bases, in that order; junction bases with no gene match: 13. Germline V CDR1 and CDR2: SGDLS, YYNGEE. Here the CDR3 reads CASSPDEPGTGPNEKLFF. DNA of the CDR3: TGTGCCAGCAGCCCAGACGAGCCGGGGACAGGGCCTAATGAAAAACTGTTTTTT.

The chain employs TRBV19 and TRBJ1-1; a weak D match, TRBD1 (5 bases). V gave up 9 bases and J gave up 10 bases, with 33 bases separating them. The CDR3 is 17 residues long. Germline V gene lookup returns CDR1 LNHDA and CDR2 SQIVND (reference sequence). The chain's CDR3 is CASQQTAGPGRVLGAFF. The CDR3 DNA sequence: TGTGCCAGCCAGCAGACAGCGGGACCAGGGAGGGTTCTTGGAGCTTTCTTT. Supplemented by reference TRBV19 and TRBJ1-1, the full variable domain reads DGGITQSPKYLFRKEGQNVTLSCEQNLNHDAMYWYRQDPGQGLRLIYYSQIVNDFQKGDIAEGYSVSREKKESFPLTVTSAQKNPTAFYLCASQQTAGPGRVLGAFFGQGTRLTVV.

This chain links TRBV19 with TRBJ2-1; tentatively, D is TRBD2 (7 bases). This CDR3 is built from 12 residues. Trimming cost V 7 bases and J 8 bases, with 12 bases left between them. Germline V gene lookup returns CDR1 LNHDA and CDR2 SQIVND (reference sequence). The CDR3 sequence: CASIGRGDEQFF. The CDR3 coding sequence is TGTGCCAGTATTGGGAGGGGGGATGAGCAGTTCTTC.

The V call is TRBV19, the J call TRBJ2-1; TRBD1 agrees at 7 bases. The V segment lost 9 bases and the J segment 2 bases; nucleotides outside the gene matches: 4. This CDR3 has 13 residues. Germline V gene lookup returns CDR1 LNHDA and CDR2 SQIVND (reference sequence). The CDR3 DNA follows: TGTGCCAGCCGGGACAGAGCCTACAATGAGCAGTTCTTC. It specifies CASRDRAYNEQFF.

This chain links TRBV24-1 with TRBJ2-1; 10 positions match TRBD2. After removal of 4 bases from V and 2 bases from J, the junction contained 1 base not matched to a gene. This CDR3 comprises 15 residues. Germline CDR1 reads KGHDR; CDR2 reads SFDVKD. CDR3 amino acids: CATSDTSGTYNEQFF. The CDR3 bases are TGTGCCACCAGTGACACTAGCGGGACCTACAATGAGCAGTTCTTC.

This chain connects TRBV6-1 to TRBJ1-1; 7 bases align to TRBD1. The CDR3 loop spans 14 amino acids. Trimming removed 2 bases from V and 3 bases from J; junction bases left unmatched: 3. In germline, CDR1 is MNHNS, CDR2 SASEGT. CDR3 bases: TGTGCCAGCAGTGAAACCCAGGGGGACACTGAAGCTTTCTTT. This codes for CASSETQGDTEAFF.

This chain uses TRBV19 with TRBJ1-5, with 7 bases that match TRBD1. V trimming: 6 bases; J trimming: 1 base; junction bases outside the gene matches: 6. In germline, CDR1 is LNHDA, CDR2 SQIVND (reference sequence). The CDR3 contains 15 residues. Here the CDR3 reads CASREDRASNQPQHF. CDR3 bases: TGTGCCAGTAGAGAAGACAGGGCAAGCAATCAGCCCCAGCATTTT.

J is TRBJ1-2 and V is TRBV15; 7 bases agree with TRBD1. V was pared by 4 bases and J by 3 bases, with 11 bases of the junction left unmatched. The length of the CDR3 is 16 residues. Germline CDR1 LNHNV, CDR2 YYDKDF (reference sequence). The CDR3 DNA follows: TGTGCCACCAGCACTTTCTACAGGGGAAGAGACTATGGCTACACCTTC. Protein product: CATSTFYRGRDYGYTF.